Ten or more counts support the clone carrying this TCR beta chain. In germline, CDR1 is SQVTM, CDR2 ANQGSEA. The CDR3 length is 10 residues. The ends were cut back, 5 bases at V and 4 bases at J, with 4 bases in the middle. This entry is derived from a study of T-cell reconstitution after alpha-beta-depleted transplantation in children. A library of TCRbeta sequences, prepared with unique molecular identifiers, was generated. TCRdb reprocessed the PCR reads via MiXCR and lists one record per CDR3 protein. The sample contains 600,000 to 700,000 distinct CDR3 sequences, roughly 17% of which appear only once.

This TCR was sampled from a human donor who donated a stem cell graft to a child with acute myeloid leukemia. The sample was PBMCs from the stem cell graft donor, taken from the stem cell graft. The chain links TRBV29-1 to TRBJ2-3; the D is unclear. CDR3 amino acids: CSVIPDTQYF. CDR3 DNA sequence: TGCAGCGTTATACCAGATACGCAGTATTTT.